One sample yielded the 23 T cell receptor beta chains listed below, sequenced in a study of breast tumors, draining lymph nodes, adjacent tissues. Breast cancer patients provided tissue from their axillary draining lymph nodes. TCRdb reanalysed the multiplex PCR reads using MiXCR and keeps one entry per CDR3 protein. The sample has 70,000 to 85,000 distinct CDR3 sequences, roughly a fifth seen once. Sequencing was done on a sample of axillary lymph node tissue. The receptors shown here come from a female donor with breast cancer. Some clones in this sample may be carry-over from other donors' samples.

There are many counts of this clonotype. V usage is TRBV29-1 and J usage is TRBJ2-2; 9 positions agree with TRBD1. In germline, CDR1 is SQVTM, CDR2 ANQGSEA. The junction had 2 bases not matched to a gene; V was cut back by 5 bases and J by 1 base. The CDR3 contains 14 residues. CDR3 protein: CSVQDRGNTGELFF. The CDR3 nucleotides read TGCAGCGTTCAGGACAGGGGGAACACCGGGGAGCTGTTTTTT.

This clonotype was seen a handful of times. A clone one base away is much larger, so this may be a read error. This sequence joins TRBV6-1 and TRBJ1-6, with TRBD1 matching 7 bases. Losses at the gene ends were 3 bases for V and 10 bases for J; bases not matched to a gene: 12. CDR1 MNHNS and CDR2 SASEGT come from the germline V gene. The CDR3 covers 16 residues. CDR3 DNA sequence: TGTGCCAGCAGTGAGACCGGGACAGTGGCTGCGTCACCCCTCCACTTT. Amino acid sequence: CASSETGTVAASPLHF.

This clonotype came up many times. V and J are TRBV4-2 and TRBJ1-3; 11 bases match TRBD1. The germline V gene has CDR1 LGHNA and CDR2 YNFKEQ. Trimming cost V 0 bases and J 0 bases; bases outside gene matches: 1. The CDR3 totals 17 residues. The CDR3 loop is CASSQEGTGGSGNTIYF. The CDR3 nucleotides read TGTGCCAGCAGCCAAGAGGGGACAGGGGGCTCTGGAAACACCATATATTTT.

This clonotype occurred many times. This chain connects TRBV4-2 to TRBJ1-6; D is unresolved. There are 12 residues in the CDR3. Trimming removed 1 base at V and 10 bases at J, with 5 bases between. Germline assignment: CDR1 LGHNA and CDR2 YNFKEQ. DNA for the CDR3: TGTGCCAGCAGCCAAGTAAGCTCACCCCTCCACTTT. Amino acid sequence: CASSQVSSPLHF.

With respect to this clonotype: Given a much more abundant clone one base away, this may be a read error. The CDR3 DNA follows: TGTGCCAGAAGCCAAGGGCCTGGGGGCTACGAGCAGTACTTC. It specifies CARSQGPGGYEQYF. V is TRBV3-1 and J is TRBJ2-7, with D perhaps matching TRBD1 or TRBD2 (5 bases each). The length of the CDR3 is 14 residues. Germline V gene lookup returns CDR1 LGHDT and CDR2 YNNKEL (reference sequence).

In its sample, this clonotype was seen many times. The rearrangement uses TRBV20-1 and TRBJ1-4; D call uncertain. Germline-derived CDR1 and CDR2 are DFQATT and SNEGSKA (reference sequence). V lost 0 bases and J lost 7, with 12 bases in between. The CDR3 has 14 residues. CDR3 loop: CSARDRGSGEKLFF. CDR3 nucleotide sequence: TGCAGTGCTAGAGATAGAGGTAGTGGTGAAAAACTGTTTTTT.

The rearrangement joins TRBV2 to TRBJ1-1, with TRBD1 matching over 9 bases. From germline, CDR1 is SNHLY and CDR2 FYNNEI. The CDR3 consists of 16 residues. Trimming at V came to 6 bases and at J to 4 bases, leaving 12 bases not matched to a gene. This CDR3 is CASSAGQGRGGTEAFF. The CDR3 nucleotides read TGTGCCAGCAGCGCCGGACAGGGGAGGGGTGGCACTGAAGCTTTCTTT.

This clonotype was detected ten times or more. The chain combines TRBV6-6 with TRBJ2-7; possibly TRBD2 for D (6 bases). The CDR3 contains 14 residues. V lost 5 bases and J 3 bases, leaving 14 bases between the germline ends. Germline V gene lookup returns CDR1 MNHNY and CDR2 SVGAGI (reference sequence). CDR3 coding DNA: TGTGCCAGCAGTCAACCTGAGGGAGGCTACGAGCAGTACTTC. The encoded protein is CASSQPEGGYEQYF.

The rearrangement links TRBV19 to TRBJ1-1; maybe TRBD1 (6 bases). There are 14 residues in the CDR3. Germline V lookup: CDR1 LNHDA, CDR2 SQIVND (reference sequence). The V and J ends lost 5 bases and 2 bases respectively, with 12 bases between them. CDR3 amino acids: CASSRKQGNTEAFF. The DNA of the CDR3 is TGTGCCAGTAGTCGTAAACAGGGAAACACTGAAGCTTTCTTT.

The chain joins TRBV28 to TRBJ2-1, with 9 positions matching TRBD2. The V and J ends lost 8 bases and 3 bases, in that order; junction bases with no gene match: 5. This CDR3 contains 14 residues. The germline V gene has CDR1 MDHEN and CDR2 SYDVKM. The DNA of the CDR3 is TGTGCCAGCGTCCCAGCGGGAGGCTACAATGAGCAGTTCTTC. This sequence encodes CASVPAGGYNEQFF.

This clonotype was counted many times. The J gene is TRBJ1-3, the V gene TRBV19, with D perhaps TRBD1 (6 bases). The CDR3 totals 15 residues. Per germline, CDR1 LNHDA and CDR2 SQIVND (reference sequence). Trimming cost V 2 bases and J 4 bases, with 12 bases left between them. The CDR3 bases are TGTGCCAGTAGTATAAGCCGGACAGTGGGAAACACCATATATTTT. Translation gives CASSISRTVGNTIYF.

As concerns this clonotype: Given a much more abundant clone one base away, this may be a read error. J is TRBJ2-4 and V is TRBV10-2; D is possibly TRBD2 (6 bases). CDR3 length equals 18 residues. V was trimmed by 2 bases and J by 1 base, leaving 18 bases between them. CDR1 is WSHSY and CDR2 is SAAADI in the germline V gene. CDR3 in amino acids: CASSETGRGLMAKNIQYF. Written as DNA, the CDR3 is TGCGCCAGCAGTGAGACGGGACGGGGACTGATGGCCAAAAACATTCAGTACTTC.

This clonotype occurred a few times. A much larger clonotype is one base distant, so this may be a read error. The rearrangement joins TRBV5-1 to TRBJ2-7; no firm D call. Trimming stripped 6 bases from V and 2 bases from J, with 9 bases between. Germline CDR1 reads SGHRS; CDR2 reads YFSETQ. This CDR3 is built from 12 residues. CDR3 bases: TGCGCCAGCAAAGCAGGACCCTACGAGCAGTACTTC. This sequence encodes CASKAGPYEQYF. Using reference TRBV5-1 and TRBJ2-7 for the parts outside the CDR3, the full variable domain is KAGVTQTPRYLIKTRGQQVTLSCSPISGHRSVSWYQQTPGQGLQFLFEYFSETQRNKGNFPGRFSGRQFSNSRSEMNVSTLELGDSALYLCASKAGPYEQYFGPGTRLTVT.

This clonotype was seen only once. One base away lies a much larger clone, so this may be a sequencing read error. The CDR3 bases are TGTGCCAACAGCTCCAAGACAGGGTTTGAGCAGTACTTC. This encodes CANSSKTGFEQYF. This chain links TRBV11-2 with TRBJ2-7; TRBD1 matches 7 bases. CDR3 size: 13 residues. The germline V gene encodes CDR1 SGHAT and CDR2 FQNNGV.

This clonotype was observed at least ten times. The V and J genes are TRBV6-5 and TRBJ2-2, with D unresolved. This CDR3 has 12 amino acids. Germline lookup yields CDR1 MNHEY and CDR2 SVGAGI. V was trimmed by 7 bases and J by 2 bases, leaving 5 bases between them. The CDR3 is CASKPNTGELFF. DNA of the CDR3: TGTGCCAGCAAGCCTAACACCGGGGAGCTGTTTTTT.

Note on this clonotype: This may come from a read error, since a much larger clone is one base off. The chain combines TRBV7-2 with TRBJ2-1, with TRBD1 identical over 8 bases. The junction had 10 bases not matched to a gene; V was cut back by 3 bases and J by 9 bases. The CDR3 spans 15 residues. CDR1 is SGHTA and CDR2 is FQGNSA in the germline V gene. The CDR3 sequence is CASSLGPLTGVEQFF. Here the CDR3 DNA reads TGTGCCAGCAGCTTGGGCCCCTTGACAGGGGTTGAGCAGTTCTTC. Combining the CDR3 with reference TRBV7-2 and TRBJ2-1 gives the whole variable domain GAGVSQSPSNKVTEKGKDVELRCDPISGHTALYWYRQSLGQGLEFLIYFQGNSAPDKSGLPSDRFSAERTGGSVSTLTIQRTQQEDSAVYLCASSLGPLTGVEQFFGPGTRLTVL.

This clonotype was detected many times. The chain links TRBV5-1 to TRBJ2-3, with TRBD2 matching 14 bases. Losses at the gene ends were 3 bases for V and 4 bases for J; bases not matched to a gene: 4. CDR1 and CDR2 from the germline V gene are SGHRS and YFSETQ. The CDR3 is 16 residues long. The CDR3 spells CASSSGTSGSSDTQYF. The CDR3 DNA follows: TGCGCCAGCAGCTCAGGGACTAGCGGGAGTTCAGATACGCAGTATTTT.

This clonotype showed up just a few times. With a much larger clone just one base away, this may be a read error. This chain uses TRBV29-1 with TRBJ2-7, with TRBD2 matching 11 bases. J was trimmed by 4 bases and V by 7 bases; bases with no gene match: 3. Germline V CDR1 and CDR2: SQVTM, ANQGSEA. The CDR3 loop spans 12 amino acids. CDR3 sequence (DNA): TGCAGCGCTAGCGGGGGGCAGTACGAGCAGTACTTC. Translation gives CSASGGQYEQYF.

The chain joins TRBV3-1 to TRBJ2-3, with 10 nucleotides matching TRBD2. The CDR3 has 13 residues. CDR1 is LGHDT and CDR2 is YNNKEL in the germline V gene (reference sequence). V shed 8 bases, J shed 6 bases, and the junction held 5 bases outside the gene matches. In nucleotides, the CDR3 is TGTGCCAGCCGGACTAGCGGTGCGGATACGCAGTATTTT. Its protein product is CASRTSGADTQYF.

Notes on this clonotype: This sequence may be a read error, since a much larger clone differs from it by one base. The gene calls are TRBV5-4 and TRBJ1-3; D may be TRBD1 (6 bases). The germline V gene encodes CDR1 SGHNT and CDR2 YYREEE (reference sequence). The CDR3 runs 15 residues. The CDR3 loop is CASSLEQGSGSTIYF. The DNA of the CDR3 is TGTGCCAGCAGCCTGGAACAGGGCTCTGGAAGCACCATATATTTT.

Here the CDR3 DNA reads TGTGCCAGCTCACCACGGACTAGCGGGACTTACGAGCAGTACTTC. It codes for CASSPRTSGTYEQYF. The chain uses TRBV18 and TRBJ2-7; 12 bases map to TRBD2. The CDR3 has 15 amino acids. CDR1 is KGHSH and CDR2 is LQKENI in the germline V gene. V was clipped by 1 base and J by 4 bases; unmatched bases: 2.

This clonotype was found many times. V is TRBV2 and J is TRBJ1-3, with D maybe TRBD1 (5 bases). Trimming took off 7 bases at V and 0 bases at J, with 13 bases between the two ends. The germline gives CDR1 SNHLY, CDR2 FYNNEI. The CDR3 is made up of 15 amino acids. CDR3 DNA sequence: TGTGCCAGCAACCTAGACGGGGCCTCTGGAAACACCATATATTTT. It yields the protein CASNLDGASGNTIYF.

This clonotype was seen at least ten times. DNA of the CDR3: TGTGCTAGTGGTTTGGTATTGGTTCGGCCTTGGGCAGGGGGGGACTACGAGCAGTACTTC. It is translated as CASGLVLVRPWAGGDYEQYF. The V and J genes are TRBV12-5 and TRBJ2-7; tentatively, D is TRBD1 or TRBD2 (7 bases each). Between the trimmed V and J ends, which lost 0 bases and 3 bases, there was a span of 27 bases. This CDR3 region has 20 residues. Germline-derived CDR1 and CDR2 are LGHNT and FRNRAP.